Following are 27 T cell receptor beta chains from one sample sequenced in a study of early T cells in non-severe SARS-CoV-2 infection. Using its own MiXCR run on the 5' RACE reads, TCRdb lists one record per CDR3 protein. Altogether about 77,000 distinct CDR3 sequences are present, about a sixth being singletons, with the ten largest covering approximately 2.6%. The sequencing input was whole blood. These receptors were obtained from an adult who was a healthcare worker with PCR-confirmed SARS-CoV-2 infection or an uninfected control (not recorded which).

This clonotype was detected a few times. CDR3 coding DNA: TGTGCCAGCAGTTTATTAGGACTAGCGGGGGCCACAGATACGCAGTATTTT. It encodes CASSLLGLAGATDTQYF. This chain joins TRBV27 and TRBJ2-3; 13 positions agree with TRBD2. The V and J ends lost 1 base and 2 bases, in that order; junction bases with no gene match: 3. The CDR3 has 17 amino acids. CDR1 and CDR2 (germline): MNHEY, SMNVEV (reference sequence).

This clonotype has a handful of counts. The chain couples TRBV6-6 to TRBJ1-6; the D gene is possibly TRBD1 (5 bases). CDR1 and CDR2 from the germline V gene are MNHNY and SVGAGI (reference sequence). The CDR3 totals 14 residues. Deletions cut 5 bases from V and 8 bases from J, with 13 bases between. DNA of the CDR3: TGTGCCAGCAGTAGCGGGACTTGGCATTCACCCCTCCACTTT. Amino acid sequence: CASSSGTWHSPLHF.

The chain joins TRBV5-1 to TRBJ2-1, with no clear D. The CDR3 is made up of 15 amino acids. Germline values: CDR1 SGHRS, CDR2 YFSETQ. V was pared by 6 bases and J by 0 bases, with 13 bases between. As DNA, the CDR3 is TGCGCCAGCAATCCAGGCCTTTTCTCCTACAATGAGCAGTTCTTC. This encodes CASNPGLFSYNEQFF.

This clonotype was observed a few times. V usage is TRBV2 and J usage is TRBJ1-5; 7 bases map to TRBD1. The CDR3 sequence is 15 residues long. Germline-derived CDR1 and CDR2 are SNHLY and FYNNEI. Trimming took 5 bases from V and 2 from J; bases not matched to a gene: 6. The CDR3 region has the DNA TGTGCCAGCAGTCGCCGACAGGGCGGCAATCAGCCCCAGCATTTT. Protein product: CASSRRQGGNQPQHF.

Only a few counts were recorded for this clonotype. J is TRBJ2-3 and V is TRBV6-6, with D perhaps matching TRBD1 (6 bases). The length of the CDR3 is 14 residues. V lost 4 bases, J lost 1 base, and 9 bases lay in between. Germline loops: CDR1 MNHNY, CDR2 SVGAGI (reference sequence). The CDR3 loop is CASSSDSRTDTQYF. CDR3 in DNA: TGTGCCAGCAGTTCGGACAGCCGCACAGATACGCAGTATTTT.

The sample holds a few counts of this clonotype. The V and J genes are TRBV11-2 and TRBJ1-2; the match to TRBD1 covers 7 bases. Germline CDR1 reads SGHAT; CDR2 reads FQNNGV. V lost 8 bases to trimming and J lost 4 bases; unmatched junction nucleotides: 10. The CDR3 totals 14 residues. The CDR3: CASSPIDRAYGYTF. CDR3 in DNA: TGTGCCAGCTCACCAATAGACAGGGCCTATGGCTACACCTTC.

The rearrangement joins TRBV5-1 to TRBJ2-7, with 9 nucleotides matching TRBD1. The CDR3 covers 15 residues. Germline CDR1 reads SGHRS; CDR2 reads YFSETQ. Trimming took 2 bases from V and 5 from J; bases not matched to a gene: 8. CDR3: CASSFQPGQGHEQYF. The CDR3 nucleotides are TGCGCCAGCAGCTTTCAACCGGGACAGGGTCACGAGCAGTACTTC.

This clonotype was counted ten times or more. V gene TRBV6-8 combines with J gene TRBJ1-5, with D perhaps TRBD1 (5 bases). Per the germline V gene, CDR1 is MNHGY and CDR2 is SAAAGT. The CDR3 spans 15 residues. The germline V and J ends were trimmed by 2 bases and 2 bases, with 10 bases remaining between them. CDR3 residues: CASSYRGGRNQPQHF. DNA of the CDR3: TGTGCCAGCAGTTACAGGGGCGGCCGCAATCAGCCCCAGCATTTT.

The chain's CDR3 is CASRAGGSNTEAFF. The CDR3, as DNA: TGCGCCAGCAGGGCAGGGGGCTCGAACACTGAAGCTTTCTTT. The genes are TRBV10-1 and TRBJ1-1; 8 bases are a match to TRBD1. V lost 6 bases to trimming and J lost 1 base; unmatched junction nucleotides: 4. There are 14 residues in the CDR3. Germline V gives CDR1 WNHNN, CDR2 SYGVQD (reference sequence).

This clonotype was recorded a few times. The chain has TRBV29-1 and TRBJ2-7; 10 bases agree with TRBD1. The CDR3 consists of 13 residues. Germline loops: CDR1 SQVTM, CDR2 ANQGSEA. V trimming: 4 bases; J trimming: 4 bases; junction bases outside the gene matches: 4. In DNA form, the CDR3 reads TGCAGCGTTGGACAGGGGGCCGGATACGAGCAGTACTTC. Its translation is CSVGQGAGYEQYF.

This clonotype has a handful of counts. The chain recombines TRBV6-5 with TRBJ2-4; the D is unclear. CDR1 MNHEY and CDR2 SVGAGI come from the germline V gene. The length of the CDR3 is 15 residues. V gave up 5 bases and J gave up 1 base, with 12 bases separating them. The chain's CDR3 is CASSPPGPAKNIQYF. The CDR3 DNA reads TGTGCCAGCAGTCCCCCCGGTCCGGCCAAAAACATTCAGTACTTC.

This clonotype has just a few counts. The chain links TRBV10-3 to TRBJ2-1, with D possibly being TRBD1 or TRBD2 (5 bases each). This CDR3 is 13 amino acids long. Germline V gives CDR1 ENHRY, CDR2 SYGVKD. V dropped 2 bases and J dropped 5 bases, with 7 bases sitting between them. The CDR3 here is CAISELGDNEQFF. In DNA, the CDR3 is TGTGCCATCAGTGAGCTGGGGGACAATGAGCAGTTCTTC.

This clonotype was observed a few times. The chain carries TRBV29-1 and TRBJ1-1; no firm D call. This CDR3 is built from 11 residues. Germline CDR1 reads SQVTM; CDR2 reads ANQGSEA. Trimming shortened V by 6 bases and J by 10 bases, and 15 bases separated the two germline ends. The chain's CDR3 is CSVEIGLLAFF. The CDR3 DNA reads TGCAGCGTAGAAATCGGCCTCCTAGCTTTCTTT.

V and J are TRBV11-2 and TRBJ1-5; D is undetermined. The CDR3 extends over 13 amino acids. V was pared by 2 bases and J by 8 bases, with 10 bases between. CDR1 SGHAT and CDR2 FQNNGV come from the germline V gene. CDR3 DNA: TGTGCCAGCAGCTTATACGGCACGGAGCCCCAGCATTTT. This translates into CASSLYGTEPQHF. Based on the CDR3 plus reference TRBV11-2 and TRBJ1-5, the full variable domain is EAGVAQSPRYKIIEKRQSVAFWCNPISGHATLYWYQQILGQGPKLLIQFQNNGVVDDSQLPKDRFSAERLKGVDSTLKIQPAKLEDSAVYLCASSLYGTEPQHFGDGTRLSIL.

This clonotype was observed a handful of times. The genes are TRBV18 and TRBJ2-4, with 7 bases matching TRBD1. This CDR3 has 13 amino acids. The germline gives CDR1 KGHSH, CDR2 LQKENI. J gave up 4 bases and V 6 bases, and 3 bases lay outside the gene matches. The CDR3: CASSRQGKNIQYF. The CDR3 DNA sequence: TGTGCCAGCTCGCGACAGGGAAAAAACATTCAGTACTTC.

This chain joins TRBV2 and TRBJ2-5; a possible D gene is TRBD2 (7 bases). V gave up 3 bases and J gave up 5 bases, with 19 bases separating them. The V gene's germline CDR1 is SNHLY and CDR2 FYNNEI. CDR3 length equals 16 residues. The CDR3 here is CASSESDRGGGETQYF. In nucleotides, the CDR3 is TGTGCCAGCAGTGAGAGTGATCGGGGCGGGGGCGAGACCCAGTACTTC.

This clonotype has only a few counts. The V gene is TRBV20-1, the J gene TRBJ2-1; D is perhaps TRBD2 (5 bases). V was clipped by 5 bases and J by 8 bases, with 7 bases between them. The CDR3 length is 10 residues. CDR1 DFQATT and CDR2 SNEGSKA come from the germline V gene (reference sequence). The CDR3 protein is CSAAADEQFF. CDR3 in DNA: TGCAGTGCTGCAGCGGATGAGCAGTTCTTC.

This clonotype was detected only a few times. The gene calls are TRBV18 and TRBJ2-7, with 10 bases fitting TRBD1. This CDR3 spans 14 amino acids. After removal of 2 bases from V and 3 bases from J, the junction contained 1 base not matched to a gene. The germline V gene has CDR1 KGHSH and CDR2 LQKENI. CDR3 DNA: TGTGCCAGCTCACCAGGGACAGGGGACTACGAGCAGTACTTC. Translated: CASSPGTGDYEQYF. Together with reference TRBV18 and TRBJ2-7, the CDR3 gives the full variable domain: NAGVMQNPRHLVRRRGQEARLRCSPMKGHSHVYWYRQLPEEGLKFMVYLQKENIIDESGMPKERFSAEFPKEGPSILRIQQVVRGDSAAYFCASSPGTGDYEQYFGPGTRLTVT.

This chain joins TRBV2 and TRBJ1-1; D may be TRBD1 (5 bases). V was clipped by 4 bases and J by 4 bases, with 7 bases between them. Germline lookup yields CDR1 SNHLY and CDR2 FYNNEI. This CDR3 contains 12 residues. CDR3 in amino acids: CASSVRGTEAFF. The CDR3 DNA sequence: TGTGCCAGCAGTGTAAGGGGCACTGAAGCTTTCTTT.

This clonotype was recorded a few times. This sequence joins TRBV2 and TRBJ2-5, with 10 bases aligning to TRBD1. CDR3 size: 14 residues. V shed 6 bases and J 5 bases; nucleotides not matched to a gene: 6. Per the germline V gene, CDR1 is SNHLY and CDR2 is FYNNEI. The CDR3 nucleotides are TGTGCCAGCAGCAGGGACAGGGGCGCCGAGACCCAGTACTTC. This encodes CASSRDRGAETQYF.

The chain is built from TRBV3-1 and TRBJ1-2; possible D gene TRBD1, 6 bases. The CDR3 length is 16 residues. Between the trimmed V and J ends, which lost 0 bases and 4 bases, there was a span of 15 bases. From germline, CDR1 is LGHDT and CDR2 YNNKEL (reference sequence). The CDR3 region is CASSQDNQGRGYGYTF. The CDR3 DNA sequence: TGTGCCAGCAGCCAAGATAATCAGGGGCGGGGCTATGGCTACACCTTC.

The chain has TRBV12-3 or TRBV12-4 and TRBJ1-2, with D maybe TRBD1 (5 bases). The CDR3 has 11 residues. Trimming stripped 1 base from V and 8 bases from J, with 5 bases between. The DNA of the CDR3 is TGTGCCAGCAGTTTAGGGGGCGGCTACACCTTC. Translating it yields CASSLGGGYTF.

The chain uses TRBV28 and TRBJ2-2, with 11 bases that match TRBD2. The CDR3 length is 15 residues. Germline-derived CDR1 and CDR2 are MDHEN and SYDVKM. V dropped 6 bases and J dropped 3; count of bases not matched to a gene: 3. The CDR3 nucleotides are TGTGCCAGCAGATATAGCGGGGGGGACACCGGGGAGCTGTTTTTT. Its protein is CASRYSGGDTGELFF.

This clonotype has a single count. The chain has TRBV29-1 and TRBJ1-1; 10 bases line up with TRBD1. Trimming took 6 bases from V and 5 from J; bases not matched to a gene: 6. Germline V gene sequence: CDR1 SQVTM, CDR2 ANQGSEA. The CDR3 runs 13 residues. The CDR3 DNA reads as TGCAGCGTCGCGGACAGGGGGGGAACTGAAGCTTTCTTT. This gives the protein CSVADRGGTEAFF.

V and J are TRBV6-6 and TRBJ2-5; 15 bases are shared with TRBD2. Germline CDR1 MNHNY, CDR2 SVGAGI (reference sequence). After removal of 7 bases from V and 5 bases from J, the junction contained 8 bases not matched to a gene. The CDR3 spans 16 residues. The CDR3 loop is CASTRSGTSGRETQYF. CDR3 sequence (DNA): TGTGCCAGCACTCGGTCGGGGACTAGCGGGAGGGAGACCCAGTACTTC.

This clonotype has more than one count but fewer than ten. The rearrangement uses TRBV10-1 and TRBJ1-1; D uncertain. The length of the CDR3 is 13 residues. CDR1 is WNHNN, CDR2 SYGVQD, per germline (reference sequence). The ends were cut back, 7 bases at V and 0 bases at J, with 9 bases in the middle. The CDR3 DNA reads as TGCGCCAGCAAGGGAGGGTTGAACACTGAAGCTTTCTTT. Translated, it gives CASKGGLNTEAFF.

V gene TRBV2 combines with J gene TRBJ1-1; maybe TRBD1 (5 bases). The V gene's germline CDR1 is SNHLY and CDR2 FYNNEI. V lost 7 bases and J lost 8, with 14 bases in between. The CDR3 contains 12 residues. CDR3 in DNA: TGTGCCAGCAAGATTGAGGGGACGGAAGCTTTCTTT. Amino acid sequence: CASKIEGTEAFF.